Shown below are 23 T cell receptor beta chains from a single sample sequenced in a study of cytomegalovirus exposure and HLA in healthy donors (dated by TCRdb to 2016 to 2017). Library preparation was by the immunoSEQ multiplex PCR assay. The multiplex PCR relied on a mix of 60 forward primers for TCR Vbeta segments and 13 reverse primers for TCR Jbeta segments. In its TCRdb copy, this immuneACCESS table keeps in-frame sequences only and misses some clones. Where compared with another copy, unresolved V genes explain less than half of these, and the others have no known cause. Here the sample has roughly 100,000 clones; roughly 80% occur a single time. Roughly 2.5% of the sample rests with the top ten. Specimen: PBMCs. All receptors come from a man aged 35 to 55 in good health and CMV-seronegative.

This chain uses TRBV10-1 with TRBJ1-1; 8 nucleotides line up with TRBD1. CDR1 is WNHNN and CDR2 is SYGVQD in the germline V gene (reference sequence). The CDR3 covers 12 residues. The ends lost 5 bases at V and 7 bases at J; junction bases unmatched: 3. DNA of the CDR3: TGCGCCAGCAGTCAGGGGGCAGGTGAAGCTTTCTTT. Amino acids: CASSQGAGEAFF.

CDR3 protein: CASSLRDSGASYNEQFF. DNA for the CDR3: TGCGCCAGCAGCCTTCGTGATAGCGGGGCCTCCTACAATGAGCAGTTCTTC. The rearrangement uses TRBV5-1 and TRBJ2-1, with 8 bases that match TRBD2. CDR3 length equals 17 residues. Germline-derived CDR1 and CDR2 are SGHRS and YFSETQ. The ends lost 4 bases at V and 0 bases at J; junction bases unmatched: 9.

The rearrangement uses TRBV6-1 and TRBJ1-2, with D uncertain. The V gene's germline CDR1 is MNHNS and CDR2 SASEGT. The CDR3 has 17 amino acids. Trimming took 0 bases from V and 3 from J, leaving 17 bases between them. In DNA form, the CDR3 reads TGTGCCAGCAGTGAAGCGGAGGGTTTATTGCAGTACTATGGCTACACCTTC. Protein sequence: CASSEAEGLLQYYGYTF.

This clone was found a few times. This rearrangement joins TRBV7-7 to TRBJ2-5, with no clear D. Trimming pared 5 bases from V and 4 bases from J, leaving 8 bases between. The germline gives CDR1 SSHAT, CDR2 FNYEAQ (reference sequence). The CDR3 spans 12 residues. CDR3 in amino acids: CASSKTGETQYF. The CDR3 bases are TGTGCCAGCAGCAAAACGGGAGAGACCCAGTACTTC.

In this sample, this clone turned up once. This chain joins TRBV2 and TRBJ1-1; 7 positions agree with TRBD1. Germline values: CDR1 SNHLY, CDR2 FYNNEI. CDR3 length: 16 residues. V lost 7 bases, J lost 1 base, and 12 bases stayed unmatched. CDR3 DNA: TGTGCCAGCATCGCCCTAGGGGGCGTCGGGAACACTGAAGCTTTCTTT. This codes for CASIALGGVGNTEAFF.

J is TRBJ2-2 and V is TRBV7-6; 9 bases line up with TRBD1. Germline CDR1 and CDR2: SGHVS and FNYEAQ. The CDR3 sequence is 15 residues long. V lost 9 bases to trimming and J lost 6 bases; unmatched junction nucleotides: 11. For the CDR3, the DNA is TGTGCCAGTAGCATGACAGGGGGGAGCGCCGGGGAGCTGTTTTTT. It encodes CASSMTGGSAGELFF.

V gene TRBV7-9 combines with J gene TRBJ1-4, with 11 positions matching TRBD1. Germline trimming cut 4 bases from V and 8 bases from J; bases unmatched to any gene: 6. The CDR3 extends over 15 amino acids. Germline CDR1 reads SEHNR; CDR2 reads FQNEAQ (reference sequence). The CDR3 region is CASSSPGQGDEKLFF. The CDR3 DNA follows: TGTGCCAGCAGCTCCCCGGGACAGGGGGACGAAAAACTGTTTTTT.

The chain links TRBV18 to TRBJ2-7, with TRBD1 identical over 7 bases. Unmatched junction bases numbered 12, after V lost 6 bases and J lost 4 bases. Germline CDR1 is KGHSH and CDR2 is LQKENI. This CDR3 is built from 15 residues. CDR3 protein: CASSVEGAPFYEQYF. The CDR3 DNA is TGTGCCAGCTCGGTCGAGGGGGCCCCCTTTTACGAGCAGTACTTC.

This chain connects TRBV5-4 to TRBJ1-6; 7 bases agree with TRBD1. The CDR3 contains 14 residues. The J segment lost 10 bases and the V segment lost 4 bases, leaving 8 bases of the junction unmatched. CDR1 SGHNT and CDR2 YYREEE come from the germline V gene (reference sequence). The CDR3 DNA reads as TGTGCCAGCAGCCTGCGGGACAGTACCTCACCCCTCCACTTT. Amino acid sequence: CASSLRDSTSPLHF.

The chain employs TRBV19 and TRBJ1-2, with 10 bases identical to TRBD1. This CDR3 is 13 amino acids long. J lost 5 bases, V lost 4 bases, and 1 base had no gene match. Germline CDR1 and CDR2: LNHDA and SQIVND (reference sequence). CDR3 loop: CASSRDRGYGYTF. The CDR3 DNA reads as TGTGCCAGTAGTAGGGACAGGGGTTATGGCTACACCTTC.

This clone was detected only once. The rearrangement joins TRBV2 to TRBJ1-2, with D tentatively TRBD1 (5 bases). Trimming left V 0 bases short and J 4 bases short, with 6 bases between. In germline, CDR1 is SNHLY, CDR2 FYNNEI. The length of the CDR3 is 13 residues. The CDR3 DNA follows: TGTGCCAGCAGTGAAGCAGGGGTCTATGGCTACACCTTC. Protein product: CASSEAGVYGYTF.

The chain employs TRBV5-4 and TRBJ2-7; the match to TRBD1 covers 9 bases. The J segment lost 5 bases and the V segment lost 0 bases, leaving 6 bases of the junction unmatched. Germline assignment: CDR1 SGHNT and CDR2 YYREEE (reference sequence). The CDR3 covers 15 residues. CDR3 in DNA: TGTGCCAGCAGCTTGGGGCTTGGGACAGGGAACGAGCAGTACTTC. As protein: CASSLGLGTGNEQYF.

This chain connects TRBV7-2 to TRBJ1-6; the D gene is possibly TRBD1 (6 bases). The CDR3 loop spans 16 amino acids. From germline, CDR1 is SGHTA and CDR2 FQGNSA. V was cut by 2 bases and J by 5 bases, with 13 bases left in between. As DNA, the CDR3 is TGTGCCAGCAGCTTAACGGGGGGGCGCAATAATTCACCCCTCCACTTT. Translated: CASSLTGGRNNSPLHF.

The chain combines TRBV6-6 with TRBJ2-7, with 7 bases fitting TRBD2. V dropped 2 bases and J dropped 2; count of bases not matched to a gene: 6. Germline V CDR1 and CDR2: MNHNY, SVGAGI (reference sequence). This CDR3 spans 15 amino acids. Written as DNA, the CDR3 is TGTGCCAGCAGTTACGCGGGGGTACTCCCCTACGAGCAGTACTTC. Protein product: CASSYAGVLPYEQYF.

The gene calls are TRBV18 and TRBJ2-5, with 9 bases matching TRBD2. Germline CDR1 is KGHSH and CDR2 is LQKENI. V dropped 3 bases and J dropped 5; count of bases not matched to a gene: 10. This CDR3 has 16 residues. CDR3 in DNA: TGTGCCAGCTCACCTTCTAGCGGGGCCACGGGGGAGACCCAGTACTTC. Amino acid sequence: CASSPSSGATGETQYF. The entire variable domain, with the rest obtained from reference TRBV18 and TRBJ2-5, is as follows: NAGVMQNPRHLVRRRGQEARLRCSPMKGHSHVYWYRQLPEEGLKFMVYLQKENIIDESGMPKERFSAEFPKEGPSILRIQQVVRGDSAAYFCASSPSSGATGETQYFGPGTRLLVL.

This clone has only a few counts. The chain recombines TRBV28 with TRBJ1-2; 8 nucleotides agree with TRBD1. The CDR3 has 15 residues. Germline V gene data show CDR1 as MDHEN and CDR2 as SYDVKM. The V segment lost 4 bases and the J segment 6 bases; nucleotides outside the gene matches: 10. The CDR3 loop reads CASSSGSNRGDGYTF. The CDR3 nucleotides read TGTGCCAGCAGTTCGGGATCGAACAGGGGGGATGGCTACACCTTC.

This chain links TRBV2 with TRBJ2-7, with D possibly being TRBD2 (5 bases). CDR1 is SNHLY and CDR2 is FYNNEI in the germline V gene. There are 11 residues in the CDR3. V was clipped by 6 bases and J by 6 bases, with 9 bases between them. CDR3 region: CASRRVREQYF. CDR3 nucleotides: TGTGCCAGCAGGAGGGTCCGCGAGCAGTACTTC.

The V call is TRBV11-2, the J call TRBJ2-5; 8 nucleotides agree with TRBD1. Germline CDR1 is SGHAT and CDR2 is FQNNGV. CDR3 length: 14 amino acids. The ends lost 5 bases at V and 3 bases at J; junction bases unmatched: 5. CDR3 protein: CASSRRTGKETQYF. The CDR3 DNA is TGTGCCAGCAGCCGACGGACAGGGAAAGAGACCCAGTACTTC.

The rearrangement links TRBV9 to TRBJ1-2; D uncertain. The V gene's germline CDR1 is SGDLS and CDR2 YYNGEE. V was shortened by 0 bases and J by 3 bases, with 9 bases between the two germline ends. There are 14 residues in the CDR3. In DNA form, the CDR3 reads TGTGCCAGCAGCGTAGATTCTCGAGACTATGGCTACACCTTC. Amino acids: CASSVDSRDYGYTF.

The genes are TRBV5-4 and TRBJ1-1; 10 bases match TRBD1. The germline gives CDR1 SGHNT, CDR2 YYREEE (reference sequence). V lost 3 bases, J lost 2 bases, and 1 base stayed unmatched. The CDR3 contains 14 residues. DNA for the CDR3: TGTGCCAGCAGCTGGGACAGGGGCAACACTGAAGCTTTCTTT. Translated: CASSWDRGNTEAFF.

In DNA form, the CDR3 reads TGTGCCAGCAGCCGGGACAGGTCATACGAGCAGTACTTC. This gives the protein CASSRDRSYEQYF. The V and J genes are TRBV21-1 and TRBJ2-5; no DNA check was done on the table's D call, TRBD1. The better agreement between TRBJ2-7 and the DNA end casts doubt on the J call. TRBV21-1 is annotated as a pseudogene. CDR3 size: 13 residues.

V gene TRBV7-2 combines with J gene TRBJ1-1, with D perhaps TRBD1 (6 bases). CDR3 length: 15 amino acids. The V and J ends lost 4 bases and 1 base respectively, with 13 bases between them. The germline V gene encodes CDR1 SGHTA and CDR2 FQGNSA. This CDR3 is CASSSMSTGNTEAFF. The CDR3 DNA is TGTGCCAGCAGCTCGATGTCGACAGGGAACACTGAAGCTTTCTTT.

This rearrangement joins TRBV9 to TRBJ2-1; TRBD2 matches at 12 bases. This CDR3 spans 16 amino acids. The germline V gene has CDR1 SGDLS and CDR2 YYNGEE. V shed 0 bases, J shed 4 bases, and the junction held 2 bases outside the gene matches. CDR3 in amino acids: CASSVATSGGYNEQFF. The CDR3 DNA follows: TGTGCCAGCAGCGTAGCGACTAGCGGGGGTTACAATGAGCAGTTCTTC.